This T cell receptor (beta chain) was recovered during a study of early T cells in non-severe SARS-CoV-2 infection. Background on the study: Unpaired chains resulted from sequencing bulk RNA of unsorted whole blood. Study-wide findings and caveats: Anti-spike CD8 responses were favored in VDJdb matching, and private and CD4 specificities were missed.

Attachment of unique molecular identifiers to individual cDNA molecules was performed. One entry per CDR3 protein, called by TCRdb with MiXCR from the 5' RACE reads. This table holds around 57,000 distinct CDR3 sequences, approximately 6.2% found once. There are many counts of this clonotype. What it recognizes is unknown. V was clipped by 5 bases and J by 6 bases; unmatched bases: 9. The CDR3 extends over 14 amino acids. CDR1 DFQATT and CDR2 SNEGSKA come from the germline V gene (reference sequence). The V call is TRBV20-1, the J call TRBJ2-5; 10 bases match TRBD2. The sequencing input was whole blood. The clonotype was recovered from an adult who was a healthcare worker with PCR-confirmed SARS-CoV-2 infection or an uninfected control (not recorded which). CDR3 residues: CSARNPAGGKTQYF. The CDR3 coding sequence is TGCAGTGCTCGAAACCCAGCGGGGGGGAAGACCCAGTACTTC.